This T cell receptor beta chain was recorded in a study of blood T cell repertoires in COVID-19 (dated by TCRdb to the early 2020s). Regarding the research as a whole: Samples from collaborators originated in the United States, Italy and Spain and spanned both the acute and convalescent phases of COVID-19. The prospective study material was composed of cDNA or gDNA derived from T cells, B-cell-depleted T cells, or PBMCs. Deeply sampled blood TCRbeta repertoires from subjects exposed to, actively infected with, or recovered from COVID-19 were included in the dataset. A freely available public database, intended as a resource for researchers studying the immune response to SARS-CoV-2, is where the repertoires were released. The samples were drawn from two sources: the first 160 participants of the ongoing ImmuneRACE study, and 1,200 or so subjects contributed by 6 global collaborators. Nearly every sample came with metadata listing a de-identified subject ID, COVID-19 status, age in years and sex. Where HLA class I and class II types were available, the types were taken from metadata supplied by the sample provider, not from assay-based typing. What the study reported, not specific to this receptor: The quantity of clinical and demographic metadata differed by source and by participant and was supplied without curation.

Worth noting for this clone: Its binding antigen is unknown. No base qualities exist here, and no much larger clone lies one base off it.

V is shortened by 0 bases, J by 4 bases, and the region joining them spans 15 bases. Per the germline V gene, MGHRA is the CDR1 and YSYEKL is the CDR2. The CDR3, cysteine through phenylalanine, is 16 amino acids long. Of the read, only the CDR3 DNA is kept; its 48 bases are in frame from base 1. TCRbeta CDR3 regions were amplified from genomic DNA by means of the immunoSEQ Assay, a bias-controlled multiplex PCR. As for the original processing: Within the assay, amplification of reference gene primers was used to estimate how many nucleated cells each sample contained. To quantify the absolute abundance of each unique TCRbeta CDR3 rearrangement, sequence reads were collapsed and filtered. For each sample, productive Simpson clonality was calculated by taking the square root of Simpson's diversity index across productive rearrangements. TCRdb took over this immuneACCESS table, retaining in-frame rearrangements with V and J assigned. Such tables are incomplete; in checked studies, under half of the missing clones stem from an unresolved V gene, and the remainder is unexplained. The V and J calls and clone size were taken over from that table, and D and trimming were inferred from the DNA. The sample table lists 120,000 or so clones, 70% to 75% of them with a count of one. In total, the top ten clones hold roughly 5.5% of the sample.

Collaborating institutions collected whole blood in K2EDTA tubes following their own protocols. For TCRbeta analysis, collaborators shipped samples in one of three forms: frozen whole blood, isolated PBMCs, or DNA extracted from either of those sample types. The sequencing sample was made of peripheral blood. This chain joins TRBV4-1 to TRBJ1-1, with an unclear D gene assignment. The origin of this receptor is a man aged 55-75 years with acute or convalescent COVID-19. The CDR3 region has the sequence CASSQDKGALGTEAFF. Here is the DNA: TGCGCCAGCAGCCAAGATAAGGGAGCGTTGGGCACTGAAGCTTTCTTT.